This entry describes one T cell receptor beta chain. Antigen: not known. The sample comes from a study of cytomegalovirus exposure and HLA in healthy donors. Study-wide points: Segments of the TCR beta V type were, in most cases, productive about 87% or about 30% of the time in an earlier analysis. Associated with cytomegalovirus, according to the listing, were around 160 TCR beta chains.

In the PCR, 60 Vbeta and 13 Jbeta primers were used. Clones were read by immunoSEQ multiplex PCR, and TCRdb kept only the in-frame ones, dropping some. The table shows 95,000 to 100,000 clones, with roughly 82% occurring only once. The V segment lost 2 bases and the J segment 3 bases; nucleotides outside the gene matches: 4. The germline V gene encodes CDR1 SGHAT and CDR2 FQNNGV. The CDR3 has 15 residues. The V call is TRBV11-2, the J call TRBJ2-1, with 7 bases that match TRBD1. The sequenced material came from PBMCs. The clonotype originates from a man between 45 and 60 years old in good health and CMV-seronegative. This CDR3 reads CASSLTRGSYNEQFF. The CDR3 region has the DNA TGTGCCAGCAGCTTAACCAGGGGGAGCTACAATGAGCAGTTCTTC.